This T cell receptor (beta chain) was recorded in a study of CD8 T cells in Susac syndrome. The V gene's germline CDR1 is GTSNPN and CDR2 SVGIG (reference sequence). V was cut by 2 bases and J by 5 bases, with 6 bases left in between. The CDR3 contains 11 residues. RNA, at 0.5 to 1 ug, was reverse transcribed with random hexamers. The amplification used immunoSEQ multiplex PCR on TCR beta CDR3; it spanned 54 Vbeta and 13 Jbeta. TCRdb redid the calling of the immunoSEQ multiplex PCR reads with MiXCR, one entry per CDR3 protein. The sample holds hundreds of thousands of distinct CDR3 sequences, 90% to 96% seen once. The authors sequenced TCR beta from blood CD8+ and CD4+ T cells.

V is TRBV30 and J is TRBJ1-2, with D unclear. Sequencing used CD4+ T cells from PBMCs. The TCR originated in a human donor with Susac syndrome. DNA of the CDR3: TGTGCCTGGAGTTCTTCGTATGGCTACACCTTC. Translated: CAWSSSYGYTF.